A selection of T cell receptor beta chains follows, all from one sample in a study of shared clonotypes between healthy human individuals. Sequencing used immunoSEQ multiplex PCR; TCRdb keeps in-frame clones, though not all of them. The sample consists of roughly 2,000,000 clones, about 95% of them appearing once. The sample taken for sequencing was naive CD8+ T cells sorted from blood. All receptors derive from a man aged 18 to 30 in good health. Both conserved end residues are part of each CDR3. A D gene is named only where the DNA matches it firmly.

>NA|TRBJ1-4|TRBV4-3
CASRVLIATNEKLFF
>NA|TRBJ1-5|TRBV11-2
CASSLFPRAESQPQHF
>TRBD1|TRBJ1-2|TRBV7-9
CASSLTGGRYYGYTF
>TRBD1|TRBJ2-7|TRBV27
CASSLSRGTEAYEQYF
>TRBD2|TRBJ2-3|TRBV7-9
CASSDGTSASDTQYF
>TRBD1|TRBJ1-2|TRBV5-6
CASSLASGTGFYGYTF
>NA|TRBJ1-1|TRBV27
CASSLRQLGNTEAFF
>TRBD1|TRBJ2-2|TRBV28
CASSGDSPTGELFF
>TRBD2|TRBJ2-3|TRBV2
CASNAAAGGTDTQYF
>TRBD1|TRBJ2-5|TRBV12-5
CASAPEGAVGTQYF
>NA|TRBJ2-7|TRBV13
CASSQGGGLVYEQYF
>TRBD2|TRBJ2-7|TRBV4-3
CASSQVDSSLAGAFEQYF
>TRBD2|TRBJ2-3|TRBV10-2
CASSESKGEGLGTDTQYF
>NA|TRBJ2-1|TRBV9
CASKGVYNEQFF
>NA|TRBJ1-1|TRBV11-2
CASSSRGVLEAFF
>NA|TRBJ2-7|TRBV27
CASRPIRVSAYEQYF
>NA|TRBJ2-3|TRBV9
CASSVGLTNGDTQYF
>NA|TRBJ1-1|TRBV9
CASSATAYTEAFF
>TRBD1|TRBJ2-7|TRBV7-8
CASSLLGTGSYEQYF
>NA|TRBJ1-5|TRBV5-4
CASSQGLESPQHF
>TRBD1|TRBJ1-2|TRBV10-1
CASSDGTGQGYTF